The clone carrying this T cell receptor beta chain was observed a handful of times. The antigen is not known. CDR3 size: 16 residues. Trimming left V 3 bases short and J 0 bases short, with 11 bases between. CDR1 is LNHDA, CDR2 SQIVND, per germline (reference sequence). This sample was taken from a study of blood T cells in healthy people across ages. Study observations and caveats: No conclusive comparison of naive versus antigen-experienced cells was possible with unsorted PBMCs.

Next came a second PCR, run for about 6 to 12 cycles, which used a sample-barcoded 5' primer along with a J-beta primer mix. MiXCR, run by TCRdb on the 5' RACE reads, gives a single entry per CDR3 protein. Of 600,000 to 900,000 distinct CDR3 sequences listed, approximately 24% are singletons. Staff drew ten milliliters of peripheral blood from each donor. This sample was also put to use in a study of T cells of mothers and their children.

The rearrangement uses TRBV19 and TRBJ1-4; D gene ambiguous. The TCR was taken from a boy between 10 and 17 years old in good health. Sample: blood. CDR3 sequence reads: CASSIFPRSTNEKLFF. The DNA of the CDR3 is TGTGCCAGTAGTATCTTCCCCAGATCAACTAATGAAAAACTGTTTTTT.